This paragraph covers one TCR beta chain sequence. With 2 bases removed from V and 0 bases from J, the gap between germline ends came to 10 bases. Germline CDR1 is SGDLS and CDR2 is YYNGEE. The CDR3 consists of 15 residues. Ipilimumab, 1 mg/kg, started 14 to 28 days after autologous transplant. Dosing: nivolumab 3 mg/kg IV, weeks 1, 4, 7, 10, then every two weeks to week 26. The source of the sample is a study of ipilimumab plus nivolumab after autologous stem cell transplantation. Study information: The DLBCL cohort had primary refractory and relapsed disease, with 18-month progression-free survival of roughly 86% and 30%.

Data came from immunoSEQ multiplex PCR; TCRdb stores just in-frame clones and leaves some out. Here the sample spans about 24,000 clones, around 84% being singletons. The chain couples TRBV9 to TRBJ2-3; maybe TRBD2 (6 bases). This clonotype originated in a male donor with diffuse large B-cell lymphoma. This sample comprised PBMCs, obtained in a trial of ipilimumab plus nivolumab as post-transplant consolidation. CDR3 in amino acids: CASSVMSGSTDTQYF. The CDR3, as DNA: TGTGCCAGCAGCGTTATGAGCGGGAGCACAGATACGCAGTATTTT.